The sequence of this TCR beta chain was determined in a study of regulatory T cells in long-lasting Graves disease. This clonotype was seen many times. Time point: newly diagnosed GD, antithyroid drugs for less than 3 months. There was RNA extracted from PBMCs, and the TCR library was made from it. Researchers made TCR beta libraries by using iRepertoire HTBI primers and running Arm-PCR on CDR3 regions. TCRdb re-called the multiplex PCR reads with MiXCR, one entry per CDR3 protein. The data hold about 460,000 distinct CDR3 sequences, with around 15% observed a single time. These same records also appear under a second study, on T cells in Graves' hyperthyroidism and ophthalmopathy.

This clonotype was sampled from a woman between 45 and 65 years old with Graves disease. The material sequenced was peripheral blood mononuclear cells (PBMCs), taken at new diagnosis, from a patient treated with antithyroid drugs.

CDR3 sequence: CASSSVRYRPRPGGNTYEQYF. The CDR3 DNA sequence: TGTGCCAGCAGTTCGGTACGATATCGCCCTAGACCGGGGGGCAATACCTACGAGCAGTACTTC. The V and J genes are TRBV28 and TRBJ2-7, with D possibly matching TRBD2 (7 bases). The CDR3 is made up of 21 amino acids. CDR1 is MDHEN, CDR2 SYDVKM, per germline. V was pared by 4 bases and J by 2 bases, with 33 bases between.